One and the same sample provided the 6 T cell receptor beta chains below, sequenced in a study of cytomegalovirus exposure and HLA in healthy donors. PCR was performed using 60 Vbeta and 13 Jbeta primers. Profiled with immunoSEQ multiplex PCR; TCRdb holds only in-frame clones, not every one. This sample has over 110,000 clones, with more than 75% found just once. Sequenced: PBMCs. These receptors came from a woman aged 35 to 49 in good health and CMV-seropositive.

CDR3 residues: CASSYGLAGGSRTDTQYF. The CDR3 nucleotides are TGTGCCAGCAGCTACGGACTAGCGGGAGGGAGTCGGACAGATACGCAGTATTTT. The chain combines TRBV5-8 with TRBJ2-3; the match to TRBD2 covers 15 bases. CDR1 and CDR2 from the germline V gene are SGHTS and YDEGEE. CDR3 length: 18 amino acids. V lost 3 bases, J lost 3 bases, and 8 bases stayed unmatched.

This chain uses TRBV4-2 with TRBJ2-1; 8 bases are a match to TRBD2. Germline assignment: CDR1 LGHNA and CDR2 YNFKEQ. The CDR3 runs to 13 residues. With V trimmed by 1 base and J by 10 bases, 3 bases remained unmatched. CDR3 residues: CASSQGSGGEQFF. The CDR3 coding sequence is TGTGCCAGCAGCCAAGGATCGGGAGGGGAGCAGTTCTTC.

The V call is TRBV29-1, the J call TRBJ2-5, with a tentative D call TRBD2 (6 bases). CDR3 length equals 12 residues. The V end lost 8 bases, the J end lost 4 bases, and 14 bases lay between the germline ends. Germline V gives CDR1 SQVTM, CDR2 ANQGSEA. CDR3 coding DNA: TGCAGCTTCTGTGGCGGGACAGAGACCCAGTACTTC. It specifies CSFCGGTETQYF.

V usage is TRBV18 and J usage is TRBJ2-3; possible D gene TRBD2, 6 bases. Germline V gene sequence: CDR1 KGHSH, CDR2 LQKENI. The length of the CDR3 is 13 residues. Trimming left V 5 bases short and J 3 bases short, with 9 bases between. The CDR3 is CASSGGTTDTQYF. DNA of the CDR3: TGTGCCAGCTCAGGGGGGACTACAGATACGCAGTATTTT.

On this clone: Other DNA sequences in this specimen translate into the identical CDR3. The V call is TRBV6-1, the J call TRBJ2-2; maybe TRBD1 (6 bases). The V end lost 4 bases, the J end lost 5 bases, and 20 bases lay between the germline ends. This CDR3 has 17 amino acids. Germline V CDR1 and CDR2: MNHNS, SASEGT. CDR3 DNA sequence: TGTGCCAGCAGTGGGCATTCTCGGGACAAGAATACCGGGGAGCTGTTTTTT. It specifies CASSGHSRDKNTGELFF.

The gene calls are TRBV5-6 and TRBJ1-5; tentative D call: TRBD1 (6 bases). CDR1 and CDR2 from the germline V gene are SGHDT and YYEEEE. Trimming cost V 4 bases and J 4 bases, with 15 bases left between them. CDR3 length equals 15 residues. This chain's CDR3 is CASSRGGAGNQPQHF. The CDR3 region has the DNA TGTGCCAGCAGCCGTGGGGGGGCGGGAAATCAGCCCCAGCATTTT.